The present TCR beta chain was sequenced within a study of blood T cell repertoires in COVID-19. Across the study: The cDNA or gDNA used as material had been derived from T cells, B-cell-depleted T cells, or PBMCs.

As originally analysed: By means of reference gene primer amplification, nucleated cell counts were estimated. Libraries were prepared by immunoSEQ multiplex PCR; TCRdb keeps only in-frame clonotypes and omits some of them. V, J and clone size are those of that table, while D and trimming were read from the DNA. The sample shows approximately 180,000 clones, roughly 88% of them seen only once. The V end was cut by 4 bases, the J end by 1 base, with 8 bases between. CDR1 and CDR2 from the germline V gene are SGHKS and YYEKEE (reference sequence). The CDR3 has 13 residues. Cohort allocation depended upon clinical history that participants reported.

Sample: PBMCs or T cells enriched from blood (not recorded which). The receptor was isolated from a man aged 50 to 59 who had recovered from COVID-19. The rearrangement joins TRBV5-5 to TRBJ1-2; D gene uncertain. The CDR3 DNA follows: TGTGCCAGCAGCGCGGCAAGTAACTATGGCTACACCTTC. Its protein is CASSAASNYGYTF.